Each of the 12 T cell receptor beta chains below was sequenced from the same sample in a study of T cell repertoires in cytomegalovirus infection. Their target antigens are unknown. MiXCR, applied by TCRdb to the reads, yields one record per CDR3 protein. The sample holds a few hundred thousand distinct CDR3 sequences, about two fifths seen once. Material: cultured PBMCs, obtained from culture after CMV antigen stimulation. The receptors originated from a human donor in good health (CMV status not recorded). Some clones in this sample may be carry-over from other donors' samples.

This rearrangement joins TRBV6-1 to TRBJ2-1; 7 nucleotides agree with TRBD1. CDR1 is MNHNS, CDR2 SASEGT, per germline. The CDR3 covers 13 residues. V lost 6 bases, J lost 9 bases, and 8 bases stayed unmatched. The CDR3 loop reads CASSTGVESEQFF. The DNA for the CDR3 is TGTGCCAGCAGCACAGGGGTTGAGAGTGAGCAGTTCTTC.

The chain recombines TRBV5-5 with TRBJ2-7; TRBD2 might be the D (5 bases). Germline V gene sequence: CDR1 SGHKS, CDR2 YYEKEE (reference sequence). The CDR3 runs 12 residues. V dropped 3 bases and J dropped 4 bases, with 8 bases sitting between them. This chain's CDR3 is CASSSGIYEQYF. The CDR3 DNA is TGTGCCAGCAGCTCCGGGATTTACGAGCAGTACTTC.

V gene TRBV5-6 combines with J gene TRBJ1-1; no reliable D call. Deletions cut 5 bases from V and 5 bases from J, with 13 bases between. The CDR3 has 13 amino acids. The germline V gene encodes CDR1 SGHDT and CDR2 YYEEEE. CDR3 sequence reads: CASRYGGGTEAFF. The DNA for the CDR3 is TGTGCCAGCAGGTACGGAGGTGGGACTGAAGCTTTCTTT.

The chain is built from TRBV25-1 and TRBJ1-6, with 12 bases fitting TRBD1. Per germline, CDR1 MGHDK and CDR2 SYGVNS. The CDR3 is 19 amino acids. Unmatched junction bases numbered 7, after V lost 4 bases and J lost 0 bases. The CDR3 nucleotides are TGTGCCAGCAGTGGCCCGGGACAGGGGGCTAGCTCCTATAATTCACCCCTCCACTTT. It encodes CASSGPGQGASSYNSPLHF. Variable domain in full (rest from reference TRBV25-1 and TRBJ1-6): EADIYQTPRYLVIGTGKKITLECSQTMGHDKMYWYQQDPGMELHLIHYSYGVNSTEKGDLSSESTVSRIRTEHFPLTLESARPSHTSQYLCASSGPGQGASSYNSPLHFGNGTRLTVT.

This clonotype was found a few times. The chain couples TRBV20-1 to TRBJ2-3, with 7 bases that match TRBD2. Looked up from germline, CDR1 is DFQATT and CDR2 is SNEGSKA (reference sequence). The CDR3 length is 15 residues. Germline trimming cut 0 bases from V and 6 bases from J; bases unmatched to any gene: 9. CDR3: CSARDRTSDPDTQYF. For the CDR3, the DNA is TGCAGTGCTAGAGATCGTACTAGCGATCCGGATACGCAGTATTTT.

As DNA, the CDR3 is TGCGCCAGCAGCTTGGCCGGGTCGGACGGTGAGCAGTTCTTC. Translation: CASSLAGSDGEQFF. The rearrangement links TRBV5-1 to TRBJ2-1; D not resolved. This CDR3 comprises 14 residues. V was pared by 0 bases and J by 9 bases, with 13 bases between. Germline V gene lookup returns CDR1 SGHRS and CDR2 YFSETQ.

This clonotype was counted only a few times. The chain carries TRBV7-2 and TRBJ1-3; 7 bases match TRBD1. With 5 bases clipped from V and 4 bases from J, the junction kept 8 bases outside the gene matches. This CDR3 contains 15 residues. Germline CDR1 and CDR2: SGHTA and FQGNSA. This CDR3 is CASSRQGSSGNTIYF. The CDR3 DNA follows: TGTGCCAGCAGCCGACAGGGTTCGTCAGGAAACACCATATATTTT.

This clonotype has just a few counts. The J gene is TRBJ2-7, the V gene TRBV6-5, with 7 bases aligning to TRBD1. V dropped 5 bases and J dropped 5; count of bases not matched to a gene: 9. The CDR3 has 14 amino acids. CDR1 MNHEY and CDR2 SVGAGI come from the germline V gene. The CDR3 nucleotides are TGTGCCAGCAGTCCTGACAGGGAGTTCGACGAGCAGTACTTC. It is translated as CASSPDREFDEQYF.

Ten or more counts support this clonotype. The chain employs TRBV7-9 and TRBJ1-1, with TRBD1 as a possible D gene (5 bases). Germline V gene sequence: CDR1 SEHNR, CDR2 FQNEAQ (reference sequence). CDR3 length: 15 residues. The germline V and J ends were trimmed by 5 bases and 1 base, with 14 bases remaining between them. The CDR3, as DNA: TGTGCCAGCAGCCTAGGCTGGGGGGAGAACACTGAAGCTTTCTTT. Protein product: CASSLGWGENTEAFF.

The chain's CDR3 is CASSTGQGVGEAFF. The CDR3 coding sequence is TGTGCCAGCAGCACAGGACAGGGGGTGGGTGAAGCTTTCTTT. The chain is built from TRBV7-2 and TRBJ1-1, with 10 bases fitting TRBD1. Germline-derived CDR1 and CDR2 are SGHTA and FQGNSA. Trimming took 5 bases from V and 7 from J; bases not matched to a gene: 7. CDR3 length equals 14 residues.

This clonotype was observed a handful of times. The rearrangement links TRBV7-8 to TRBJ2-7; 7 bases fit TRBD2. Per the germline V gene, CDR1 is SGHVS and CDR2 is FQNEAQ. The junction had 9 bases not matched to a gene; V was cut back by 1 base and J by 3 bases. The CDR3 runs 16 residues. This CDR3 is CASSLEAGTNNYEQYF. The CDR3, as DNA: TGTGCCAGCAGCTTAGAAGCCGGGACTAACAACTACGAGCAGTACTTC.

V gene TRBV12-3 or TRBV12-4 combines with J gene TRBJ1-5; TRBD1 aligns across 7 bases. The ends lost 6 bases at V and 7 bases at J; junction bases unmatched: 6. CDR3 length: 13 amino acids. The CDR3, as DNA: TGTGCCAGCAGCCCAGGGGGGGCCCAGCCCCAGCATTTT. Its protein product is CASSPGGAQPQHF.